This T cell receptor (beta chain) emerged from a study of T cell changes during pregnancy in multiple sclerosis. Profiling relied on immunoSEQ multiplex PCR, and the TCRdb table lists in-frame clones only, not all of them. In the table there are about 48,000 clones, 88% of which are singletons. Trimming stripped 3 bases from V and 3 bases from J, with 12 bases between. The CDR3 runs 15 residues. Germline V lookup: CDR1 SNHLY, CDR2 FYNNEI. The gene calls are TRBV2 and TRBJ2-1, with D possibly being TRBD2 (6 bases). The sequence was collected from a female donor with multiple sclerosis, enrolled in a pregnancy study. This specimen was CD4+ T cells from peripheral blood mononuclear cells, taken in the second trimester of pregnancy. The CDR3 spells CASSEEGLRYNEQFF. The CDR3 DNA reads as TGTGCCAGCAGTGAGGAGGGACTCCGCTACAATGAGCAGTTCTTC.